This T cell receptor beta chain is drawn from a study of vaccination and CD4 T cells after COVID-19 (dated by TCRdb to between 2021 and 2022). For the study in its entirety: Convalescent patients had a positive SARS-CoV-2 result on nasal swab PCR, and of these patients, under ten had mild disease and one had severe disease. Post-COVID blood samples from convalescent patients were collected a median of about 100 days after diagnosis, with a range of roughly 30 to 170 days. Two doses of either the Pfizer-BioNTech BNT162b2 vaccine (n=8) or the Moderna mRNA-1273 vaccine (n=2) were administered to participants. In the convalescent cohort there were six males and four females, among whom were two Hispanic individuals, seven Caucasians, two Asians and one multiracial person. Post-vaccine blood samples were taken a median of approximately 70 days after the second vaccine dose, with a range of roughly 14 to 250 days. In over 8 COVID-19 convalescent patients and 4 infection-naive healthy vaccine recipients, the spike-specific CD4+ TCR repertoire before mRNA vaccination was compared with the repertoire after mRNA vaccination. A few convalescent patients gave samples both early after vaccination (day 14) and late after vaccination (days 161 to 241). Findings and caveats that apply to the study as a whole: The number of convalescent patients in the study was relatively small, and the study did not examine early timepoints following natural infection. Of the vaccine-specific clones found in convalescent patients, nearly all (304 of 307) were mono-reactive for SARS-CoV-2 spike instead of being cross-reactive with common cold coronaviruses. The median count of SARS-CoV-2-reactive clonotypes went up from 20 to 25 after infection to 38 after vaccination, although the change was not significant. Among the post-vaccine SARS-CoV-2-reactive clones in convalescent patients, a median around 90% showed up only after vaccination, which suggests vaccine-specific priming.

Per the publication, the time point label means: late sampling 161 to 241 days after vaccination in three convalescent patients. The convalescent patients' positive SARS-CoV-2 PCR tests were from March to December 2020, which was before the Alpha, Beta and Delta variants emerged in the United States. Ficoll-Paque Plus gradient centrifugation was used to isolate PBMCs from whole blood, and the isolated PBMCs were then either used fresh or cryopreserved at -140C. With regard to this clonotype: Its antigen specificity is not known. Base-call qualities are not available, and no considerably larger clone is one nucleotide away.

Library preparation used PCR. TCRdb names Illumina iSeq 100 as the instrument used. Turning to the authors' computational methods: Non-productive sequences were filtered out, and CDR3s that did not start with C, did not end with F or W, or were shorter than 7 amino acids were discarded. Using R version 3.6.1, CDR3 homology was evaluated through Levenshtein distances (stringdist) along with unrooted phylogenetic trees (ape). TCRdb itself trimmed the public reads at Q25 with fastp, ran MiXCR and retained productive beta chains. Each CDR3 protein appears once, grouped with its most common genes and DNA. The V and J calls shown here were made by TCRdb, not taken from the authors' results. The sample yields 25,000 to 35,000 distinct CDR3 sequences; approximately 49% were counted once. About 5.8% of the sample rests with the top ten. CDR3 length: 15 amino acids, cysteine to phenylalanine. CDR3 DNA only is kept here, 45 bases in frame from base 1. CDR1 and CDR2, looked up from the germline V gene, are MNHNS and SASEGT. Trimming accounts for 6 bases at V and 3 bases at J, while the number of junction bases matched to no gene is 8.

Material: CD4+ T cells from blood, obtained about 7 months after SARS-CoV-2 vaccination. This sequence was found in a human donor who had recovered from COVID-19. Rearrangement joined TRBV6-1 to TRBJ2-1, with TRBD1 identical over 7 junction bases. The CDR3 corresponds to CASRSTGTDYNEQFF. Here is the DNA: TGTGCCAGCAGGAGCACCGGGACAGACTACAATGAGCAGTTCTTC.